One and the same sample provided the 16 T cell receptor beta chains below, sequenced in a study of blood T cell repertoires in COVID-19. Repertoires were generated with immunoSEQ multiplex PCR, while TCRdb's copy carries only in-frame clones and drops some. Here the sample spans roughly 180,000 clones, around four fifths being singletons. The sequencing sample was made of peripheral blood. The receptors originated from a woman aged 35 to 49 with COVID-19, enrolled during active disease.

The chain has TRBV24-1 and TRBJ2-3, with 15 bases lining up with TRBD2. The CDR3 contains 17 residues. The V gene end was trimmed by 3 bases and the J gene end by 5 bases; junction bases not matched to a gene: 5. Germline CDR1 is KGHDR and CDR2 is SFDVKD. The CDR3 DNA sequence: TGTGCCACCAGTGATGGCGGACTAGCGGGGGGGCAAGATACGCAGTATTTT. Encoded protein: CATSDGGLAGGQDTQYF.

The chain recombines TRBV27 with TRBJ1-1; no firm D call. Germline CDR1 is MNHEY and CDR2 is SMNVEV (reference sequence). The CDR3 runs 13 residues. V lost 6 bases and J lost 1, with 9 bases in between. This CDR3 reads CASRKTWNTEAFF. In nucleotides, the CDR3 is TGTGCCAGCAGGAAGACATGGAACACTGAAGCTTTCTTT.

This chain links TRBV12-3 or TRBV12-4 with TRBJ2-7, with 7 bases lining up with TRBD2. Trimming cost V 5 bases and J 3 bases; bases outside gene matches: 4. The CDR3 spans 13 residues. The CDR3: CASSPTGGYEQYF. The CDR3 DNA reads TGTGCCAGCAGTCCCACGGGGGGCTACGAGCAGTACTTC.

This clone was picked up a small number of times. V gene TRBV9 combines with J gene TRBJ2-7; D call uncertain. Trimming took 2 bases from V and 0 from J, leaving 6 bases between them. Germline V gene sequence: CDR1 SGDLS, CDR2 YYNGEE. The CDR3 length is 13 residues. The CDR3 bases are TGTGCCAGCAGCGTGGGCAACTCCTACGAGCAGTACTTC. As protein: CASSVGNSYEQYF.

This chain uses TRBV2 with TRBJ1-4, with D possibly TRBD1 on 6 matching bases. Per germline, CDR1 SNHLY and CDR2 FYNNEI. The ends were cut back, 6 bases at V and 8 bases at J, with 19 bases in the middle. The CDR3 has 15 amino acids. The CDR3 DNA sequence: TGTGCCAGCAGCGAAACAGGGCGCGAAACAGAAAAACTGTTTTTT. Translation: CASSETGRETEKLFF.

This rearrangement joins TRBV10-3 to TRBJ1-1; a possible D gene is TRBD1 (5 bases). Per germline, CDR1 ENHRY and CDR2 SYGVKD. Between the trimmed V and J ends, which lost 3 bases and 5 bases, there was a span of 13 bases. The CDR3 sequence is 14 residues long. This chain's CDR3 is CAISEINGGTEAFF. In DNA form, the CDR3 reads TGTGCCATCAGTGAAATTAATGGGGGGACTGAAGCTTTCTTT.

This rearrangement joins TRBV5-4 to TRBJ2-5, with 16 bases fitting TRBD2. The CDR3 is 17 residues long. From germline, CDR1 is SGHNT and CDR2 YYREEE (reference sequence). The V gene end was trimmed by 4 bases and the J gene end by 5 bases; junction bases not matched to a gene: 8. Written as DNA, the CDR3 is TGTGCCAGCAGCCCCGGGACTAGCGGGGGGGCCCGGGAGACCCAGTACTTC. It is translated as CASSPGTSGGARETQYF.

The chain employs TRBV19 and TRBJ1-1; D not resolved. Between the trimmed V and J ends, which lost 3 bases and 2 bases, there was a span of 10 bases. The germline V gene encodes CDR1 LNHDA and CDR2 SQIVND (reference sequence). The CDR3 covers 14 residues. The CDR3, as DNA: TGTGCCAGTAGTATCTCAGGATCTAACACTGAAGCTTTCTTT. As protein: CASSISGSNTEAFF. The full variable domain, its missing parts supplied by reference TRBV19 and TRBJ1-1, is DGGITQSPKYLFRKEGQNVTLSCEQNLNHDAMYWYRQDPGQGLRLIYYSQIVNDFQKGDIAEGYSVSREKKESFPLTVTSAQKNPTAFYLCASSISGSNTEAFFGQGTRLTVV.

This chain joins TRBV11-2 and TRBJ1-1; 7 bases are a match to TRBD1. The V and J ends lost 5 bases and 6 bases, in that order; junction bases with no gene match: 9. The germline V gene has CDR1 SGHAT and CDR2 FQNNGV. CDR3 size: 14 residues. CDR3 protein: CASSARQGRAEAFF. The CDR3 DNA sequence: TGTGCCAGCAGCGCCCGACAGGGAAGAGCTGAAGCTTTCTTT. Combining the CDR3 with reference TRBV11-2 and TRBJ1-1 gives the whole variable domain EAGVAQSPRYKIIEKRQSVAFWCNPISGHATLYWYQQILGQGPKLLIQFQNNGVVDDSQLPKDRFSAERLKGVDSTLKIQPAKLEDSAVYLCASSARQGRAEAFFGQGTRLTVV.

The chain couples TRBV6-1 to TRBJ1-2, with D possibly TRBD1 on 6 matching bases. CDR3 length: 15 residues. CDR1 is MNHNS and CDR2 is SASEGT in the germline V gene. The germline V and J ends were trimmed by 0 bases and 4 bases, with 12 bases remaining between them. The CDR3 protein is CASSEARTVTYGYTF. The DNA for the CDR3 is TGTGCCAGCAGTGAAGCTAGGACAGTGACCTATGGCTACACCTTC.

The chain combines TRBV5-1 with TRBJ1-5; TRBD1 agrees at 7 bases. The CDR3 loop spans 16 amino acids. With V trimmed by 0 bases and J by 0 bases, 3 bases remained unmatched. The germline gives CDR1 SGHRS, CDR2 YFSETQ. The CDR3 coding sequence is TGCGCCAGCAGCTTGGGACAGGGCTATAGCAATCAGCCCCAGCATTTT. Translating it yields CASSLGQGYSNQPQHF.

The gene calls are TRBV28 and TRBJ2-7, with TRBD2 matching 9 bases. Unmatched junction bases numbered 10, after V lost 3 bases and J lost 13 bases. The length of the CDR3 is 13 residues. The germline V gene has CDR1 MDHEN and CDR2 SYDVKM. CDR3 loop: CASSFGAGGELYF. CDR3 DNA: TGTGCCAGCAGTTTCGGAGCGGGAGGAGAGTTATACTTC.

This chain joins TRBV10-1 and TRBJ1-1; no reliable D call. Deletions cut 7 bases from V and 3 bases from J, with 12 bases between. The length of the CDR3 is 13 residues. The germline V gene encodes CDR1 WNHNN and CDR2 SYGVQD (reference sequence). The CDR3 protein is CASMNREDTEAFF. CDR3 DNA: TGCGCCAGCATGAACCGGGAGGACACTGAAGCTTTCTTT.

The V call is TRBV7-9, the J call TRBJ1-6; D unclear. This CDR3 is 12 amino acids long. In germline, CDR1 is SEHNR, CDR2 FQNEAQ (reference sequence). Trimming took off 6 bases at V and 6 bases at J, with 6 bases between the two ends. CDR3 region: CASREGNSPLHF. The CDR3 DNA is TGTGCCAGCAGGGAGGGTAATTCACCCCTCCACTTT. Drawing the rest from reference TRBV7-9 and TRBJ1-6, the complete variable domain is DTGVSQNPRHKITKRGQNVTFRCDPISEHNRLYWYRQTLGQGPEFLTYFQNEAQLEKSRLLSDRFSAERPKGSFSTLEIQRTEQGDSAMYLCASREGNSPLHFGNGTRLTVT.

CDR3 sequence (DNA): TGTGCCAGCAGCGTGGCCTGGGGGGCTGGGGCCAACGTCCTGACTTTC. Its protein product is CASSVAWGAGANVLTF. The chain joins TRBV9 to TRBJ2-6, with D perhaps TRBD2 (6 bases). The V gene lost 2 bases and the J gene lost 2 bases, with 11 bases spanning the gap. This CDR3 is built from 16 residues. Per germline, CDR1 SGDLS and CDR2 YYNGEE.

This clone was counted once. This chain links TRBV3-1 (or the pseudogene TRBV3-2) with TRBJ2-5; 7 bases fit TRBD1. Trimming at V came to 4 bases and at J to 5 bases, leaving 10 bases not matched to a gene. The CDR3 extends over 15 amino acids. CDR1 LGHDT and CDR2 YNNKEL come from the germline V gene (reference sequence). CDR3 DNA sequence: TGTGCCAGCAGCCTCCGACAGGGTGAAGGGGAGACCCAGTACTTC. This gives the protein CASSLRQGEGETQYF.